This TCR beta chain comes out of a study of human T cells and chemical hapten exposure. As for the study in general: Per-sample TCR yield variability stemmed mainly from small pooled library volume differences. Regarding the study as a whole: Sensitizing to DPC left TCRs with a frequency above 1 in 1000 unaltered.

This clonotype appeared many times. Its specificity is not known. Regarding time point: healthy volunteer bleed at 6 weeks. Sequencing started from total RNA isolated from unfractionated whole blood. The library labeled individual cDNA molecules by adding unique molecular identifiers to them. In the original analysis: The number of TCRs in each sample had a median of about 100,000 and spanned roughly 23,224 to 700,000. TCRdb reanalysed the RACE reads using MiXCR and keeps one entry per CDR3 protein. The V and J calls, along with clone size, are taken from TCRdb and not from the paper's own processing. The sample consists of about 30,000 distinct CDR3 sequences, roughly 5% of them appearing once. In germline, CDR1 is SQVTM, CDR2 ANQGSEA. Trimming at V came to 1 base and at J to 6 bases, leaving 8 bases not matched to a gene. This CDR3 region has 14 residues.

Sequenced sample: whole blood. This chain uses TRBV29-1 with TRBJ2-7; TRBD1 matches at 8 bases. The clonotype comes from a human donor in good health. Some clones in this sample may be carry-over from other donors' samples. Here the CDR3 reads CSVEGATGASEQYF. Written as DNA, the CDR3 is TGCAGCGTTGAAGGTGCGACAGGGGCTAGCGAGCAGTACTTC.